This entry features one T cell receptor (beta chain) sequence. Its antigen is currently unknown. The CDR3 consists of 14 residues. The V gene end was trimmed by 8 bases and the J gene end by 5 bases; junction bases not matched to a gene: 11. Per the germline V gene, CDR1 is MNHEY and CDR2 is SVGAGI. TCRdb's copy holds only in-frame clones and misses some; the assay was immunoSEQ multiplex PCR. The repertoire holds some 180,000 clones, with approximately 92% as singletons. This sample is drawn from a study of T cell responses to AZD1222 COVID-19 vaccine. Study observations and caveats: Vaccination with two AZD1222 doses was followed by a rise in Spike-specific TCR breadth and depth. Only a handful of AZD1222 recipients, five to seven in all, had baseline seropositivity. Reports indicate that nearly half of spike-specific TCRs are directed at unmutated variant regions. A mostly white British donor set with more females was recruited, and clonal diversity was possibly underestimated.

This sequence was found in an adult in good health. V usage is TRBV6-5 and J usage is TRBJ2-5, with TRBD2 identical over 7 bases. This specimen consisted of peripheral blood, obtained on day 0 of AZD1222 vaccination. The CDR3 DNA reads TGTGCCAGCTCCCGGGCGGGGGAGGCGGAGACCCAGTACTTC. This sequence encodes CASSRAGEAETQYF.